This TCR beta chain is drawn from a study of cytomegalovirus exposure and HLA in healthy donors. Study-wide context: There were nearly 120 million unique TCR beta sequences, drawn from around 180 million T cells, in an earlier analysis.

Points on this clone: No antigen is known for it.

The PCR had 60 Vbeta and 13 Jbeta primers. TCRdb's table, derived via immunoSEQ multiplex PCR, lists solely in-frame clones and lacks some. This table has approximately 93,000 clones, 79% appearing once. General study results and limits: A classifier reportedly called cytomegalovirus status with high sensitivity and specificity. In an earlier analysis, productive rearrangement rates for most beta V segments clustered near 87% or 30%.

The donors were healthy bone marrow donors. Trimming took off 3 bases at V and 7 bases at J, with 18 bases between the two ends. CDR3 length: 16 residues. CDR1 and CDR2 (germline): SGHTA, FQGNSA. This TCR came from a woman in her forties in good health and CMV-seronegative. Sequencing was carried out using PBMCs. This chain connects TRBV7-2 to TRBJ1-4; tentative D call: TRBD1 (5 bases). CDR3 coding DNA: TGTGCCAGCAGCTTTCGACCCAGGGCTTACTCTGAAAAACTGTTTTTT. As protein: CASSFRPRAYSEKLFF.